This is a list of T cell receptor beta chains from one sample in a study of T cells expressing NK-cell markers. Using the 5' RACE reads, TCRdb records one entry per CDR3 protein without DNA. Here the sample table reports roughly 160,000 distinct CDR3 sequences. The sequenced sample was blood T cells: a sorted CD56 or NKG2C T cell subset, CD4+ or CD8+ T cells, or bulk PBMC T cells (not recorded which). Receptor source: a woman between 18 and 69 years old in good health. Both conserved end residues are part of each CDR3.

TRBJ2-7 TRBV5-1 CASSLRQGGEQYF
TRBJ2-3 TRBV18 CASSPGQPDTQYF
TRBJ2-7 TRBV28 CATSLGLVGSYEQYF
TRBJ2-2 TRBV20-1 CSARAPTSGSGNTGELFF
TRBJ1-2 TRBV4-2 CASSQEVKGLAYGYTF
TRBJ2-7 TRBV5-6 CASSLGTGIYEQYF
TRBJ2-1 TRBV12-3/TRBV12-4 CASSSEVHEQFF
TRBJ2-7 TRBV4-2 CASSQETGSSYEQYF
TRBJ2-1 TRBV9 CASSGTGGSGNEQFF
TRBJ2-7 TRBV5-1 CASSLEQFVDEQYF
TRBJ2-5 TRBV10-3 CAISVGLQETQYF
TRBJ1-4 TRBV12-3/TRBV12-4 CASSRAKGANEKLFF
TRBJ2-3 TRBV28 CASSSRGTDTQYF
TRBJ1-1 TRBV5-1 CASSGTVWGSTEAFF
TRBJ2-7 TRBV20-1 CSAGGLGLSYEQYF
TRBJ2-5 TRBV29-1 CSVESSGRAIKTQYF
TRBJ2-7 TRBV28 CASSSPEGGGRNYEQYF
TRBJ1-5 TRBV12-3/TRBV12-4 CASSWVYSNQPQHF
TRBJ2-1 TRBV7-2 CASSRYRWSSYNEQFF
TRBJ2-1 TRBV4-1 CASKGASRGSYNEQFF
TRBJ2-7 TRBV12-3/TRBV12-4 CASSLFQWGGKYEQYF
TRBJ2-2 TRBV18 CASSPNTGELFF
TRBJ2-7 TRBV25-1 CARSGSSGTSYEQYF
TRBJ1-4 TRBV6-5 CASSLGKNNEKLFF
TRBJ2-1 TRBV7-8 CASSRLAVQGNEQFF
TRBJ1-1 TRBV12-3/TRBV12-4 CASSLDTGLNTEAFF
TRBJ1-5 TRBV20-1 CSASWGRAGDQPQHF
TRBJ2-2 TRBV20-1 CSALLAGNTGELFF
TRBJ2-5 TRBV27 CASSSSGTGGSETQYF
TRBJ2-7 TRBV18 CASSPNPGGLRDEQYF
TRBJ1-4 TRBV5-1 CASSLQQGSGEKLFF
TRBJ1-4 TRBV5-6 CASSLRQINEKLFF
TRBJ1-1 TRBV9 CASSVGGRGTEAFF
TRBJ2-7 TRBV7-2 CASSLSYIEQYF
TRBJ2-5 TRBV20-1 CSASVNSGQETQYF
TRBJ1-5 TRBV5-1 CASSLDPVRDNQPQHF
TRBJ2-4 TRBV6-2/TRBV6-3 CASSKSSGGEVIQYF
TRBJ2-5 TRBV5-1 CASSLTGTSGKETQYF
TRBJ2-3 TRBV20-1 CSAAGMGKANTDTQYF
TRBJ1-1 TRBV12-3/TRBV12-4 CASRPQTANTEAFF
TRBJ1-5 TRBV10-3 CASGQGAGQPQHF
TRBJ1-2 TRBV2 CASSERTSYGYTF
TRBJ2-5 TRBV12-3/TRBV12-4 CASSLRTIQETQYF
TRBJ2-7 TRBV2 CASRGGRGTYEQYF
TRBJ2-7 TRBV12-5 CASGQASSYEQYF
TRBJ2-1 TRBV5-5 CASSLALGGDGQFF
TRBJ2-5 TRBV20-1 CSASRDPEGETQYF